One and the same sample provided the 18 T cell receptor beta chains below, sequenced in a study of blood T cell repertoires in COVID-19. TCRdb's copy holds only in-frame clones and misses some; the assay was immunoSEQ multiplex PCR. The top ten clones hold just under 2.5% of a sample with around 180,000 clones, around 87% of them seen once. The sequenced sample consisted of peripheral blood. These receptors were obtained from a man aged 40-55 years with active or convalescent COVID-19.

There are a few counts of this clone. This chain uses TRBV28 with TRBJ2-1; TRBD1 agrees at 8 bases. V shed 8 bases, J shed 4 bases, and the junction held 4 bases outside the gene matches. The CDR3 extends over 13 amino acids. Germline assignment: CDR1 MDHEN and CDR2 SYDVKM. The CDR3 is CASRTGWYNEQFF. The CDR3 coding sequence is TGTGCCAGCCGGACAGGGTGGTACAATGAGCAGTTCTTC.

V and J are TRBV6-2 or TRBV6-3 and TRBJ2-2, with 13 bases that match TRBD2. The V gene's germline CDR1 is MNHEY and CDR2 SVGEGT. Trimming took 6 bases from V and 6 from J; bases not matched to a gene: 7. The CDR3 is 16 amino acids. CDR3 region: CASSRTSGGAAGELFF. DNA of the CDR3: TGTGCCAGCAGCAGAACTAGCGGGGGGGCCGCCGGGGAGCTGTTTTTT.

This sequence joins TRBV18 and TRBJ1-1; D not certain. V was pared by 6 bases and J by 1 base, with 15 bases between. The CDR3 extends over 15 amino acids. The germline CDR1 and CDR2 sequences are KGHSH and LQKENI. CDR3 nucleotide sequence: TGTGCCAGCTCTCTTCACGGCGGGGAGAACACTGAAGCTTTCTTT. Translated, it gives CASSLHGGENTEAFF.

The genes are TRBV4-1 and TRBJ1-6; D not certain. The V gene's germline CDR1 is MGHRA and CDR2 YSYEKL. The CDR3 loop spans 13 amino acids. V dropped 1 base and J dropped 7 bases, with 5 bases sitting between them. CDR3 sequence (DNA): TGCGCCAGCAGCCAAGGGAGGAATTCACCCCTCCACTTT. Amino acids: CASSQGRNSPLHF.

This chain connects TRBV7-2 to TRBJ1-1, with TRBD1 matching 10 bases. J gave up 4 bases and V 5 bases, and 7 bases lay outside the gene matches. Germline V gene lookup returns CDR1 SGHTA and CDR2 FQGNSA. The CDR3 spans 15 residues. CDR3 bases: TGTGCCAGCAGCCCTCGACAGGGGGCGAGCACTGAAGCTTTCTTT. It encodes CASSPRQGASTEAFF.

V usage is TRBV3-1 (or the pseudogene TRBV3-2) and J usage is TRBJ1-6; no reliable D call. This CDR3 has 13 amino acids. Germline assignment: CDR1 LGHDT and CDR2 YNNKEL (reference sequence). V lost 0 bases, J lost 9 bases, and 6 bases lay in between. The CDR3 loop reads CASSQDPFSPLHF. The DNA for the CDR3 is TGTGCCAGCAGCCAAGACCCGTTTTCACCCCTCCACTTT.

The chain joins TRBV5-6 to TRBJ1-3; D may be TRBD1 (5 bases). V dropped 5 bases and J dropped 1 base, with 13 bases sitting between them. This CDR3 spans 15 amino acids. The germline CDR1 and CDR2 sequences are SGHDT and YYEEEE. CDR3 nucleotide sequence: TGTGCCAGCAGGGAGAAAGGGACTTCTGGAAACACCATATATTTT. Protein: CASREKGTSGNTIYF.

The chain carries TRBV2 and TRBJ2-1; a weak D match, TRBD2 (5 bases). Deletions cut 7 bases from V and 10 bases from J, with 17 bases between. Looked up from germline, CDR1 is SNHLY and CDR2 is FYNNEI. CDR3 length equals 13 residues. The DNA of the CDR3 is TGTGCCAGCACTCCGGACGGAGGAAGGGAGCAGTTCTTC. The encoded protein is CASTPDGGREQFF.

This clone was seen a few times. The J gene is TRBJ2-5, the V gene TRBV9; weak D call: TRBD2 (5 bases). The CDR3 is 15 residues long. Trimming cost V 0 bases and J 0 bases, with 9 bases left between them. CDR1 and CDR2 from the germline V gene are SGDLS and YYNGEE. This CDR3 is CASSVVGEYQETQYF. The CDR3 nucleotides read TGTGCCAGCAGCGTAGTCGGGGAGTACCAAGAGACCCAGTACTTC.

The chain couples TRBV7-9 to TRBJ2-5; no definite D call. With 1 base removed from V and 5 bases from J, the gap between germline ends came to 11 bases. Germline loops: CDR1 SEHNR, CDR2 FQNEAQ (reference sequence). There are 14 residues in the CDR3. As DNA, the CDR3 is TGTGCCAGCAGCTTAGTTCTAAGTACGGAGACCCAGTACTTC. It codes for CASSLVLSTETQYF. The full variable domain, rest sourced from reference TRBV7-9 and TRBJ2-5, is DTGVSQNPRHKITKRGQNVTFRCDPISEHNRLYWYRQTLGQGPEFLTYFQNEAQLEKSRLLSDRFSAERPKGSFSTLEIQRTEQGDSAMYLCASSLVLSTETQYFGPGTRLLVL.

The chain couples TRBV19 to TRBJ1-1; D remains unclear. The germline V gene has CDR1 LNHDA and CDR2 SQIVND (reference sequence). Deletions cut 5 bases from V and 2 bases from J, with 12 bases between. The CDR3 has 14 amino acids. DNA of the CDR3: TGTGCCAGTAGTGCGTCTGCGGGAAACACTGAAGCTTTCTTT. This sequence encodes CASSASAGNTEAFF.

The chain links TRBV2 to TRBJ2-7, with 8 bases lining up with TRBD1. The CDR3 length is 15 residues. The trim removed 7 bases at V and 0 bases at J, leaving 8 bases unmatched. Germline V gene lookup returns CDR1 SNHLY and CDR2 FYNNEI. CDR3 protein: CASTDLGQGSYEQYF. CDR3 coding DNA: TGTGCCAGCACCGACCTAGGACAGGGCTCCTACGAGCAGTACTTC.

This chain links TRBV13 with TRBJ2-3; weak D call: TRBD2 (6 bases). This CDR3 contains 15 residues. With 2 bases removed from V and 2 bases from J, the gap between germline ends came to 11 bases. Germline assignment: CDR1 PRHDT and CDR2 FYEKMQ (reference sequence). CDR3 loop: CASSLSGGPTDTQYF. In nucleotides, the CDR3 is TGTGCCAGCAGCTTATCCGGGGGACCCACAGATACGCAGTATTTT.

The chain combines TRBV7-9 with TRBJ2-7, with a tentative D call TRBD1 (6 bases). Germline CDR1 reads SEHNR; CDR2 reads FQNEAQ (reference sequence). V lost 6 bases, J lost 4 bases, and 16 bases lay in between. This CDR3 is built from 14 residues. CDR3 nucleotides: TGTGCCAGCAGTTTGGACAGCGAAGGGTACGAGCAGTACTTC. Its protein is CASSLDSEGYEQYF.

This clone was detected once. The chain has TRBV6-5 and TRBJ2-5; 7 nucleotides match TRBD2. CDR1 and CDR2 (germline): MNHEY, SVGAGI. CDR3 size: 16 residues. Trimming at V came to 4 bases and at J to 2 bases, leaving 10 bases not matched to a gene. The CDR3: CASSSQGGGVQETQYF. The CDR3 coding sequence is TGTGCCAGCAGTTCCCAGGGCGGGGGAGTGCAAGAGACCCAGTACTTC.

The count of this clone is one. The chain joins TRBV2 to TRBJ1-3, with 7 bases fitting TRBD1. Germline trimming cut 6 bases from V and 2 bases from J; bases unmatched to any gene: 4. This CDR3 spans 14 amino acids. Germline CDR1 SNHLY, CDR2 FYNNEI. The CDR3 spells CASRPDRAGNTIYF. Here the CDR3 DNA reads TGTGCCAGCAGGCCAGACAGGGCTGGAAACACCATATATTTT. Looking up the rest from reference TRBV2 and TRBJ1-3 gives the full variable domain: EPEVTQTPSHQVTQMGQEVILRCVPISNHLYFYWYRQILGQKVEFLVSFYNNEISEKSEIFDDQFSVERPDGSNFTLKIRSTKLEDSAMYFCASRPDRAGNTIYFGEGSWLTVV.

V and J are TRBV6-4 and TRBJ1-2; a possible D gene is TRBD1 (6 bases). The CDR3 length is 13 residues. CDR1 and CDR2 (germline): MRHNA, SNTAGT. V lost 6 bases to trimming and J lost 5 bases, with 13 bases between them. This CDR3 reads CASSQGHEYGYTF. The CDR3 coding sequence is TGTGCCAGCAGCCAGGGGCACGAGTATGGCTACACCTTC.

The rearrangement uses TRBV9 and TRBJ2-1, with 12 bases aligning to TRBD2. The CDR3 is 16 amino acids. J lost 10 bases, V lost 3 bases, and 11 bases had no gene match. CDR1 is SGDLS and CDR2 is YYNGEE in the germline V gene. CDR3 sequence reads: CASSASSGGVAREQFF. CDR3 DNA: TGTGCCAGCAGCGCCTCTAGCGGGGGGGTTGCTAGGGAGCAGTTCTTC.